This T cell receptor (beta chain) originates from a study of cytomegalovirus exposure and HLA in healthy donors. Comment on this clone: The antigen is unknown.

In nominal health when sampled, donors likely had unrecorded immune exposures nonetheless. Overall study findings and caveats: Cytomegalovirus association was assigned to under 200 TCR beta chains. Reportedly, HLA-A and HLA-B alleles of most subjects were accurately predicted from TCR beta.

13 Jbeta primers and 60 Vbeta primers were used for the PCR. Original methodology: There were around 78 million unique TCR beta chains by a later count, and approximately 11 million of them were shared. The method was immunoSEQ multiplex PCR; TCRdb's version includes in-frame clones alone and lacks a portion of them. The V and J calls and the clone size are those of that table, but D and trimming were determined from the DNA. This sample's table has roughly 78,000 clones. This CDR3 is 14 amino acids long. V shed 3 bases and J 2 bases; nucleotides not matched to a gene: 2. CDR1 and CDR2 (germline): SGHRS, YFSETQ.

This receptor was identified in a middle-aged man in good health and CMV-seronegative. The specimen sequenced was PBMCs. V is TRBV5-1 and J is TRBJ1-5, with TRBD1 matching over 7 bases. The CDR3 region has the DNA TGCGCCAGCAGCTCAGGGGGTGGCAATCAGCCCCAGCATTTT. Protein sequence: CASSSGGGNQPQHF.